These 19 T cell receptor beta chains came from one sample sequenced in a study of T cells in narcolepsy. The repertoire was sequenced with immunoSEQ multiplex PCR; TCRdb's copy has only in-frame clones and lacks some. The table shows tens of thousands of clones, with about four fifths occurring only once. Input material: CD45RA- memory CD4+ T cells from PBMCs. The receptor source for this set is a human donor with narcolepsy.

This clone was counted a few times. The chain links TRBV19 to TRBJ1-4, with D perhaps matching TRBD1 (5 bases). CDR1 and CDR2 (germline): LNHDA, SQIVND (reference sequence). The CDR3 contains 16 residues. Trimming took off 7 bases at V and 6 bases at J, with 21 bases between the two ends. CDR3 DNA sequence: TGTGCCAGTACCCAGGACACGTCTTCCTCGGATGAAAAACTGTTTTTT. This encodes CASTQDTSSSDEKLFF. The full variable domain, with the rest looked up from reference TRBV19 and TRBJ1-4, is DGGITQSPKYLFRKEGQNVTLSCEQNLNHDAMYWYRQDPGQGLRLIYYSQIVNDFQKGDIAEGYSVSREKKESFPLTVTSAQKNPTAFYLCASTQDTSSSDEKLFFGSGTQLSVL.

The DNA for the CDR3 is TGTGCCAGCAGTACTAGCGGGATGACCCAGTACTTC. Translated, it gives CASSTSGMTQYF. The V call is TRBV9, the J call TRBJ2-5; 10 bases agree with TRBD2. CDR3 length: 12 residues. Looked up from germline, CDR1 is SGDLS and CDR2 is YYNGEE. Trimming took 5 bases from V and 7 from J; bases not matched to a gene: 2.

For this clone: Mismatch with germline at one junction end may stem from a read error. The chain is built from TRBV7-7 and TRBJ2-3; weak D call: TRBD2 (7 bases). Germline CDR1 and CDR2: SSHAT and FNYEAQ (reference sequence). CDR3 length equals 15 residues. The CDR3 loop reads CASSQTGGITDTQYF. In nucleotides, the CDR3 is TGTGCTAGCAGCCAAACGGGGGGCATTACAGATACGCAGTATTTT.

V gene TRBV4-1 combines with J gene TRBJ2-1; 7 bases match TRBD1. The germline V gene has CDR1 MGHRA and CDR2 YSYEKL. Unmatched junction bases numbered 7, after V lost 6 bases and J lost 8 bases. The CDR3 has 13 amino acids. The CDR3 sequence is CASRQTGTDEQFF. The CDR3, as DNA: TGCGCCAGCAGACAGACAGGGACGGATGAGCAGTTCTTC.

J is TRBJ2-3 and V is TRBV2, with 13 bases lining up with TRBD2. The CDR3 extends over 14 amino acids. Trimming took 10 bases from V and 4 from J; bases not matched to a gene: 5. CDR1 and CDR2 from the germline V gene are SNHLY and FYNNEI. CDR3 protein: CATTSGGAADTQYF. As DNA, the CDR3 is TGTGCCACCACTAGCGGGGGGGCCGCAGATACGCAGTATTTT.

The CDR3 spells CASRRGGEQYF. CDR3 in DNA: TGTGCCAGCAGGCGAGGGGGAGAGCAGTACTTC. The chain links TRBV6-1 to TRBJ2-7, with D tentatively TRBD1 (6 bases). CDR1 is MNHNS and CDR2 is SASEGT in the germline V gene. Trimming shortened V by 6 bases and J by 7 bases, and 10 bases separated the two germline ends. The CDR3 runs 11 residues.

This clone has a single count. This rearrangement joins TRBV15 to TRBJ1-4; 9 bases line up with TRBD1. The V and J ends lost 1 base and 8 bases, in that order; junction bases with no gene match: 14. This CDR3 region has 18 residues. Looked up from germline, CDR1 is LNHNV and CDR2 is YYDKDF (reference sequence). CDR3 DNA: TGTGCCACCAGCAGAGTTCGCTCGATGGACAGGGGTAGGGAAAAACTGTTTTTT. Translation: CATSRVRSMDRGREKLFF.

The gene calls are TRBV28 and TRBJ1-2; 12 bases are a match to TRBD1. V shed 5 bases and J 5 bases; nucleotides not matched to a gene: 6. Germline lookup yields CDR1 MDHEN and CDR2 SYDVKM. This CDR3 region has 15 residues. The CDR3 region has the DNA TGTGCCAGCAGTGAAGGGACAGGGGGCGGATATGGCTACACCTTC. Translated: CASSEGTGGGYGYTF.

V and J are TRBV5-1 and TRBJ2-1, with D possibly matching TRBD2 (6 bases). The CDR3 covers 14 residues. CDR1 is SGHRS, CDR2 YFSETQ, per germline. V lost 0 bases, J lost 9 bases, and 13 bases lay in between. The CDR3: CASSLAGGASEQFF. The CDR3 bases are TGCGCCAGCAGCTTGGCCGGAGGGGCAAGTGAGCAGTTCTTC.

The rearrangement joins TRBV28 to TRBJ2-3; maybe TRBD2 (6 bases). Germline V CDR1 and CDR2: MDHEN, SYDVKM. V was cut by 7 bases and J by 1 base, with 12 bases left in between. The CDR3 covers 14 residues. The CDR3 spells CASMFQRGTDTQYF. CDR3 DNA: TGTGCCAGCATGTTCCAGCGGGGCACAGATACGCAGTATTTT.

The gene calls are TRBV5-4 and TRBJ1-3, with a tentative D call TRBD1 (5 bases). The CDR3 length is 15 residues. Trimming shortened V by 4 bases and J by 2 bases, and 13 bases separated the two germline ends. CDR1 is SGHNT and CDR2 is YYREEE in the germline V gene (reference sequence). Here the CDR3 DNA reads TGTGCCAGCAGCGGCGGGACTCCGGCTGGAAACACCATATATTTT. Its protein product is CASSGGTPAGNTIYF. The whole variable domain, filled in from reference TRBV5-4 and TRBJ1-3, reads ETGVTQSPTHLIKTRGQQVTLRCSSQSGHNTVSWYQQALGQGPQFIFQYYREEENGRGNFPPRFSGLQFPNYSSELNVNALELDDSALYLCASSGGTPAGNTIYFGEGSWLTVV.

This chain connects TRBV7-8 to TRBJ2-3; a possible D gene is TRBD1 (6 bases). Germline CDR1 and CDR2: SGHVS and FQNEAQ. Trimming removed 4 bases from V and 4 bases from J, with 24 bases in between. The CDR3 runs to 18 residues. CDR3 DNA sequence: TGTGCCAGCAGCTCCCGAGAAAAAACTAGGGGGAAGGCAGATACGCAGTATTTT. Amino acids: CASSSREKTRGKADTQYF.

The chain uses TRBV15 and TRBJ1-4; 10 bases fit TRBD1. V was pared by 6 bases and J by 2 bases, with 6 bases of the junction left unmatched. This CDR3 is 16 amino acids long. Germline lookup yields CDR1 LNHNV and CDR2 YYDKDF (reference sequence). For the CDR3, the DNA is TGTGCCACCAGGCGGACAGGGGGGAAGACTAATGAAAAACTGTTTTTT. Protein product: CATRRTGGKTNEKLFF. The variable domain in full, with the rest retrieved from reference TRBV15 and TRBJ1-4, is DAMVIQNPRYQVTQFGKPVTLSCSQTLNHNVMYWYQQKSSQAPKLLFHYYDKDFNNEADTPDNFQSRRPNTSFCFLDIRSPGLGDTAMYLCATRRTGGKTNEKLFFGSGTQLSVL.

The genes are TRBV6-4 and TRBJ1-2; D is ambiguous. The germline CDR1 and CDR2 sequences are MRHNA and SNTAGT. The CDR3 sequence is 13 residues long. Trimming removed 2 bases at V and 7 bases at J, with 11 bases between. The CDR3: CASSDDGLRGYTF. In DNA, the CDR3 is TGTGCCAGCAGTGACGATGGGTTGCGTGGCTACACCTTC.

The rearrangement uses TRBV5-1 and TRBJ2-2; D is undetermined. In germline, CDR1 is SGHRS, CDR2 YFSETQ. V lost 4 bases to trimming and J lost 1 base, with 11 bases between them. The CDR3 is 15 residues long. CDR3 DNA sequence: TGCGCCAGCAGCCACCGGACCGGGAACACCGGGGAGCTGTTTTTT. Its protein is CASSHRTGNTGELFF.

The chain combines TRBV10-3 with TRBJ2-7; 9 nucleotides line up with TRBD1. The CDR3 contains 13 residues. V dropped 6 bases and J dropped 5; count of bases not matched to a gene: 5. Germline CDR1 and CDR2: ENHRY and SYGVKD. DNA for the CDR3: TGTGCCATCAGACATGACAGGGGGGACGAGCAGTACTTC. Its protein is CAIRHDRGDEQYF.

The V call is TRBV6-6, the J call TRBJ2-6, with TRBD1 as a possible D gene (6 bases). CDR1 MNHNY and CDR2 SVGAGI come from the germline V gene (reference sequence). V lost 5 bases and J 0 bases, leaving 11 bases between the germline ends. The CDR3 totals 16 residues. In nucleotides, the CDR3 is TGTGCCAGCAGTGTACAGGGAACCTCTGGGGCCAACGTCCTGACTTTC. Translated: CASSVQGTSGANVLTF.

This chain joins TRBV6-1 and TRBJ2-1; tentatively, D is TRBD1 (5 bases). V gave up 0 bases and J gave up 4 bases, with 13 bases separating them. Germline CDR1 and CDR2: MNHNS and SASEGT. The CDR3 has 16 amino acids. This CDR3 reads CASSEAGAAVYNEQFF. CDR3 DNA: TGTGCCAGCAGTGAAGCTGGGGCAGCCGTTTACAATGAGCAGTTCTTC.

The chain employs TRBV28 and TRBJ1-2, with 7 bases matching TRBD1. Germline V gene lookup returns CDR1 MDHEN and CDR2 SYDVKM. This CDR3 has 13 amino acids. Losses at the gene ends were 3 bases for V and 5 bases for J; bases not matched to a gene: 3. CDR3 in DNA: TGTGCCAGCAGTTTGGTCAGGGGGTATGGCTACACCTTC. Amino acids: CASSLVRGYGYTF.